Below, 3 T cell receptor beta chains from the same sample are listed, as sequenced in a study of OX40 agonist ivuxolimab in advanced cancers. The repertoire was sequenced with immunoSEQ multiplex PCR; TCRdb's copy has only in-frame clones and lacks some. Seen here are 70,000 to 90,000 clones, about 90% observed once, and the top ten hold 8.4%. The source was CD4+ or CD8+ T cells sorted from blood, collected in a trial of the OX40 agonist ivuxolimab. These TCRs come from an adult with an advanced solid tumor such as melanoma, head and neck, liver or kidney cancer.

The chain is built from TRBV9 and TRBJ2-1, with D unclear. CDR1 SGDLS and CDR2 YYNGEE come from the germline V gene. The CDR3 length is 13 residues. Trimming removed 1 base at V and 4 bases at J, with 6 bases between. This CDR3 is CASSVTAYNEQFF. The CDR3, as DNA: TGTGCCAGCAGCGTAACAGCGTACAATGAGCAGTTCTTC.

The CDR3 spells CASGHYEQFF. The CDR3 DNA is TGTGCCAGCGGACACTATGAGCAGTTCTTC. The chain links TRBV28 to TRBJ2-1; maybe TRBD1 (5 bases). The CDR3 covers 10 residues. Germline CDR1 MDHEN, CDR2 SYDVKM. Trimming removed 8 bases at V and 8 bases at J, with 7 bases between. Full variable domain (remainder filled in from reference TRBV28 and TRBJ2-1): DVKVTQSSRYLVKRTGEKVFLECVQDMDHENMFWYRQDPGLGLRLIYFSYDVKMKEKGDIPEGYSVSREKKERFSLILESASTNQTSMYLCASGHYEQFFGPGTRLTVL.

The chain employs TRBV6-5 and TRBJ2-1; D is perhaps TRBD2 (6 bases). CDR3 length equals 14 residues. Germline values: CDR1 MNHEY, CDR2 SVGAGI. V lost 6 bases to trimming and J lost 4 bases, with 13 bases between them. The CDR3 nucleotides are TGTGCCAGCAGGAAACTAGCAGATTACAATGAGCAGTTCTTC. Protein: CASRKLADYNEQFF.